This T cell receptor (beta chain) emerged from a study of CD8 T cells in ankylosing spondylitis. As concerns this clonotype: Antigen: not known.

Study-level results: The disease-linked clones had a CD8+ phenotype and low blood frequencies. A motif in TCR beta, a set of seven to nine highly homologous variants, appeared characteristic of ankylosing spondylitis blood.

TCRdb reanalysed the 5' RACE reads using MiXCR and keeps one entry per CDR3 protein. In the table there are fewer than 250,000 distinct CDR3 sequences, roughly a third of which are singletons. The germline gives CDR1 SGDLS, CDR2 YYNGEE. The CDR3 contains 16 residues. The V and J ends lost 5 bases and 6 bases respectively, with 22 bases between them. The rearrangement uses TRBV9 and TRBJ2-3; a weak D match, TRBD2 (6 bases). The sample was blood, either unsorted or a sorted T cell fraction (not recorded which). This clonotype originated in a male donor with ankylosing spondylitis or in good health (not recorded which). This CDR3 is CASRRGLAPRQDTQYF. The CDR3 region has the DNA TGTGCCAGCAGAAGGGGCCTAGCGCCGAGGCAGGATACGCAGTATTTT.